Listed below are T cell receptor beta chains from one sample, sequenced in a study of cytomegalovirus exposure and HLA in healthy donors. This table comes from immunoSEQ multiplex PCR, and its TCRdb copy is limited to in-frame clones, with some not included. The sample spans some 75,000 clones; the ten largest clones claim about 4.9%. The sample consisted of PBMCs. The receptors were sampled from a man between 35 and 55 years old in good health and CMV-seronegative. CDR3s include the opening cysteine and the closing phenylalanine or tryptophan. Fields, in order: V gene, D gene, J gene, CDR3 DNA, CDR3 protein. A D gene is named only where the DNA matches it firmly.

TRBV28	.	TRBJ1-5	TGTGCCAGCACCGAAGGTAGGACAGATTATCAGCCCCAGCATTTT	CASTEGRTDYQPQHF
TRBV4-3	.	TRBJ1-1	TGCGCCAGCAGCCAAGATTTCCGGGGAGGGAACACTGAAGCTTTCTTT	CASSQDFRGGNTEAFF
TRBV6-5	TRBD2	TRBJ2-5	TGTGCCAGCAGGCCCAGACTAGCGGGACAAGAGACCCAGTACTTC	CASRPRLAGQETQYF
TRBV2	TRBD1	TRBJ1-2	TGTGCCAGCGAAATCTCCAGGGGGGAGCCTGGCTACACCTTC	CASEISRGEPGYTF
TRBV27	.	TRBJ1-6	TGTGCCAGCAGTTTATCGAGCCTCTATTCACCCCTCCACTTT	CASSLSSLYSPLHF
TRBV5-1	.	TRBJ2-4	TGCGCCAGCAGCTCAGGACTGATTATTCAGTACTTC	CASSSGLIIQYF
TRBV5-4	.	TRBJ2-2	TGTGCCAGCAGCTTGGACAGCTTAACCGGGGAGCTGTTTTTT	CASSLDSLTGELFF
TRBV5-1	TRBD2	TRBJ2-1	TGCGCCAGCAGATCGGGGAGGGGAGTCCGGGATGAGCAGTTCTTC	CASRSGRGVRDEQFF
TRBV5-1	.	TRBJ2-5	TGCGCCAGCAACCTAGAATACATGACAGGCGATGAGACCCAGTACTTC	CASNLEYMTGDETQYF
TRBV6-1	TRBD1	TRBJ1-6	TGTGCCAGCGGTGGTGGTTTGGACAGGCCGAATTCACCCCTCCACTTT	CASGGGLDRPNSPLHF
TRBV4-3	TRBD2	TRBJ2-7	TGCGCCAGCAGCCATGTACTCGGGACTAGCGGGGCCTCCTACGAGCAGTACTTC	CASSHVLGTSGASYEQYF
TRBV30	TRBD1	TRBJ2-1	TGTGCCTGGAGTGACCGACAGGGGGCCCTAAGCTTGAATGAGCAGTTCTTC	CAWSDRQGALSLNEQFF
TRBV5-4	.	TRBJ2-5	TGTGCCAGCAGCCATCTGAGGGACCAAGAGACCCAGTACTTC	CASSHLRDQETQYF
TRBV7-2	.	TRBJ2-6	TGTGCCAGCAGCTCCAGGGGCTCTGGGGCCAACGTCCTGACTTTC	CASSSRGSGANVLTF
TRBV19	.	TRBJ1-2	TGTGCCAGTAGTATCGAGAGGCCAGGGGAATTTAGATTGAATTATGGCTACACCTTC	CASSIERPGEFRLNYGYTF
TRBV6-6	.	TRBJ1-6	TGTGCCAGCAGTTACATCGGTTCGGAGACCCTCCACTTT	CASSYIGSETLHF
TRBV7-9	.	TRBJ2-1	TGTGCCAGCAGCTTCGGGGGTCAACGCAATGAGCAGTTCTTC	CASSFGGQRNEQFF
TRBV29-1	.	TRBJ2-7	TGCAGCGTCCGCGTGGGGGGATTCGAGCAGTACTTC	CSVRVGGFEQYF
TRBV5-1	.	TRBJ2-3	TGCGCCAGCAGCTCAGGGTTTATCAGCACAGATACGCAGTATTTT	CASSSGFISTDTQYF
TRBV9	TRBD2	TRBJ2-2	TGTGCCAGCAGCGTAGGAGCGGGAGGGCCCACCGGGGAGCTGTTTTTT	CASSVGAGGPTGELFF
TRBV18	TRBD2	TRBJ2-1	TGTGCCAGCTCACGGGGTCTAGCGGGAATGAGAGGTGAGCAGTTCTTC	CASSRGLAGMRGEQFF
TRBV30	TRBD2	TRBJ2-1	TGTGCCTGTATAAGCGGGGGGGCCTTCAATGAGCAGTTCTTC	CACISGGAFNEQFF
TRBV5-1	TRBD1	TRBJ2-7	TGCGCCAGCAGCAAGGGACAGATTATAACTTACGAGCAGTACTTC	CASSKGQIITYEQYF
TRBV4-3	.	TRBJ2-7	TGCGCCAGCAGCCAAGATCTAAGACAGGTCCCTCGGGAGCAGTACTTC	CASSQDLRQVPREQYF
TRBV7-9	TRBD1	TRBJ2-7	TGTGCCAGCAGCTTAGGCCAGGGGGCGGACTACGAGCAGTACTTC	CASSLGQGADYEQYF
TRBV30	.	TRBJ2-7	TGTGCCTGGAGTGTCACTGACACCGTCTCCTACGAGCAGTACTTC	CAWSVTDTVSYEQYF
TRBV7-8	TRBD2	TRBJ2-2	TGTGCCAGCAGCTTAGGGACTAGCGGGTCCGGGGAGCTGTTTTTT	CASSLGTSGSGELFF
TRBV7-2	.	TRBJ1-1	TGTGCCAGCAGCCATTGGGGGCCAGCTTTCTTT	CASSHWGPAFF
TRBV5-1	.	TRBJ2-1	TGCGCCAGCAGCTTGGACACAAGCTCCTACAATGAGCAGTTCTTC	CASSLDTSSYNEQFF
TRBV5-1	.	TRBJ2-3	TGCGCCAGCAGCTTGGACGGTTCCGCTACAGATACGCAGTATTTT	CASSLDGSATDTQYF
TRBV25-1	TRBD1	TRBJ2-7	TGTGCCAGCAGTGAATACCGGGAAGCCGCGGACAGGGGGTACGAGCAGTACTTC	CASSEYREAADRGYEQYF
TRBV5-4	.	TRBJ1-1	TGTGCCAGCAGCCCCCCGACAGGACGGTCGAACACTGAAGCTTTCTTT	CASSPPTGRSNTEAFF
TRBV6-5	.	TRBJ1-2	TGTGCCAGCAGTTACTTTGGCCGGGAGGGTAATGGCTACACCTTC	CASSYFGREGNGYTF
TRBV28	.	TRBJ1-5	TGTGCCAGCACGACGGGTGAACAGCCCCAGCATTTT	CASTTGEQPQHF
TRBV29-1	TRBD1	TRBJ1-1	TGCAGCGCACACCGGGACAGCACTGAAGCTTTCTTT	CSAHRDSTEAFF
TRBV5-4	TRBD1	TRBJ1-4	TGTGCCAGCAGCTTCGACAGGGGCTACGGAGAAAAACTGTTTTTT	CASSFDRGYGEKLFF
TRBV29-1	TRBD2	TRBJ2-1	TGCAGCGTTATGGTGGGACTAGCGGGGGTCTACAATGAGCAGTTCTTC	CSVMVGLAGVYNEQFF
TRBV7-2	TRBD1	TRBJ2-3	TGTGCCAGCAGCGTTGACAGGGCGCTTGATACGCAGTATTTT	CASSVDRALDTQYF
TRBV5-1	.	TRBJ2-7	TGCGCCAGCAGCTTGGATCCTCGCGAAGTCGGCGAGCAGTACTTC	CASSLDPREVGEQYF
TRBV10-1	TRBD2	TRBJ2-7	TGCGCCAGTCTGCCGGGACTAGCGACCTACGAGCAGTACTTC	CASLPGLATYEQYF
TRBV5-1	.	TRBJ2-1	TGCGCCAGCAGCTTACGGTTCGTGAATGAGCAGTTCTTC	CASSLRFVNEQFF
TRBV15	TRBD2	TRBJ2-3	TGTGCCACCAGCAGAGCTCTCCGGGAGGGTTCGGATACGCAGTATTTT	CATSRALREGSDTQYF
TRBV19	TRBD2	TRBJ2-2	TGTGCCAGTAGTATAACGGGGGAGGGCGGGGAGCTGTTTTTT	CASSITGEGGELFF
TRBV7-8	TRBD1	TRBJ2-6	TGTGCCAGCAGCCCCCGAGGGACAGGGCGTGGTGGGGCCAACGTCCTGACTTTC	CASSPRGTGRGGANVLTF
TRBV5-4	TRBD2	TRBJ2-7	TGTGCCAGCAGCATGGGGGGGGTAGCGGGGAAATACGAGCAGTACTTC	CASSMGGVAGKYEQYF
TRBV4-1	TRBD1	TRBJ2-2	TGCGCCAGCAGCCAACGAGGGACAGCTTCAATTAACACCGGGGAGCTGTTTTTT	CASSQRGTASINTGELFF
TRBV7-9	TRBD1	TRBJ1-5	TGTGCCAGCAGTACAGGGGGGAATCAGCCCCAGCATTTT	CASSTGGNQPQHF
TRBV6-5	TRBD1	TRBJ1-5	TGTGCCAGCAGTTACTCCGGGACAGCTAATCAGCCCCAGCATTTT	CASSYSGTANQPQHF
TRBV5-4	.	TRBJ1-1	TGTGCCAGCAGCGCTGGTGGAGGGAAGTTCACTGAAGCTTTCTTT	CASSAGGGKFTEAFF
TRBV4-3	.	TRBJ2-7	TGCGCCAGCAGCCAGATGACGTCTGAGACAGACATTACCTACGAGCAGTACTTC	CASSQMTSETDITYEQYF
TRBV30	.	TRBJ2-7	TGTGCCTGGATTTCAAAGCGGCAATCCCCCCACGAGCAGTACTTC	CAWISKRQSPHEQYF
TRBV30	TRBD2	TRBJ2-2	TGTGCCTGGACCCGTCGGGGGGGCAGGGGCACCGGGGAGCTGTTTTTT	CAWTRRGGRGTGELFF